A single T cell receptor (beta chain) is shown here with its context. Antigen unknown. The PCR contained 60 Vbeta and 13 Jbeta primers. The assay was immunoSEQ multiplex PCR, and TCRdb's table has in-frame clones only and misses some. This sample has about 170,000 clones, with 70% to 85% found just once. This record comes from a study of cytomegalovirus exposure and HLA in healthy donors. General study findings and limits: Researchers reported in a later analysis that a missense DCLRE1C variant was tied to TCR beta V- and J-gene trimming.

Germline V lookup: CDR1 KGHSH, CDR2 LQKENI. The V segment lost 3 bases and the J segment 5 bases; nucleotides outside the gene matches: 9. The CDR3 sequence is 17 residues long. The V call is TRBV18, the J call TRBJ2-3, with TRBD2 identical over 12 bases. Sequencing input: PBMCs. This TCR derives from a woman aged 25 to 45 in good health and CMV-seropositive. This CDR3 is CASSPSLAGGPEDTQYF. CDR3 in DNA: TGTGCCAGCTCACCTAGCCTAGCGGGAGGGCCGGAAGATACGCAGTATTTT.